This T cell receptor beta chain stems from a study of long-term antiretroviral therapy in people with HIV. Study results and limitations: Controls had broader CDR3 length ranges than HIV repertoires did. Drawn between about 2004 and 2018, the blood was possibly obtained under older ART regimens. Data on ART adherence, viral resistance or therapy changes were unavailable.

Survey-level immunoSEQ v3.0 assays were run. TCRdb's copy holds only in-frame clones and misses some; the assay was immunoSEQ multiplex PCR. The top ten hold roughly 3.8% of the sample, which has more than 20,000 clones, 85% seen once. Germline CDR1 and CDR2: MNHEY and SVGAGI. V gave up 6 bases and J gave up 0 bases, with 15 bases separating them. CDR3 length: 15 residues. The study used samples holding about 0.95-10 million cryopreserved PBMC before DNA extraction. Regarding this clone: What it binds is not known.

Here the sequenced sample was unsorted PBMCs, taken about 4 years after starting antiretroviral therapy. The V gene is TRBV6-5, the J gene TRBJ2-7, with unresolved D. The TCR comes from a man between 18 and 29 years old with HIV. DNA for the CDR3: TGTGCCAGCAGACTCTCCTCGGCAGTCTCCTACGAGCAGTACGTC. It is translated as CASRLSSAVSYEQYV.